The 30 T cell receptor beta chains given below trace back to one sample, sequenced in a study of radiation and T cells in renal cell carcinoma. Time point specified: baseline pretreatment blood. The treatment is: 15 Gy SBRT to primary tumor, nephrectomy 4 weeks later. Libraries were prepared by immunoSEQ multiplex PCR; TCRdb keeps only in-frame clonotypes and omits some of them. The table shows 130,000 to 150,000 clones, with roughly 88% occurring only once. The source material was blood, sampled from a patient whose treatment included radiotherapy and nephrectomy. The source of these receptors is a woman aged 45-65 years with renal cell carcinoma.

This clone appeared a single time. This sequence joins TRBV19 and TRBJ2-7; D gene ambiguous. The CDR3 has 14 amino acids. The germline V and J ends were trimmed by 1 base and 4 bases, with 11 bases remaining between them. From germline, CDR1 is LNHDA and CDR2 SQIVND (reference sequence). The CDR3 is CASSIGPGNYEQYF. As DNA, the CDR3 is TGTGCCAGTAGTATAGGCCCGGGCAATTACGAGCAGTACTTC.

The chain is built from TRBV29-1 and TRBJ2-7; no definite D call. CDR1 is SQVTM and CDR2 is ANQGSEA in the germline V gene. The CDR3 has 11 residues. Trimming stripped 7 bases from V and 4 bases from J, with 11 bases between. CDR3 nucleotides: TGCAGCGCCAGGACCGAGTACGAGCAGTACTTC. The encoded protein is CSARTEYEQYF.

The chain couples TRBV6-6 to TRBJ1-2; unclear D gene. Per the germline V gene, CDR1 is MNHNY and CDR2 is SVGAGI (reference sequence). CDR3 length: 14 residues. Trimming cost V 2 bases and J 1 base, with 8 bases left between them. CDR3 in DNA: TGTGCCAGCAGTTACATGGGCCTTAACTATGGCTACACCTTC. Translation gives CASSYMGLNYGYTF.

This clone was detected only once. V gene TRBV4-2 combines with J gene TRBJ1-3; D not certain. Trimming took 2 bases from V and 1 from J, leaving 18 bases between them. The V gene's germline CDR1 is LGHNA and CDR2 YNFKEQ. This CDR3 contains 18 residues. This CDR3 is CASSQTTRIEVSGNTIYF. The CDR3 coding sequence is TGTGCCAGCAGCCAAACAACGCGGATTGAAGTATCTGGAAACACCATATATTTT.

The chain links TRBV2 to TRBJ2-2, with D unclear. Germline values: CDR1 SNHLY, CDR2 FYNNEI. V lost 6 bases and J lost 7, with 6 bases in between. The CDR3 runs to 11 residues. The CDR3 sequence is CASRWGGELFF. CDR3 sequence (DNA): TGTGCCAGCAGGTGGGGCGGGGAGCTGTTTTTT. The variable domain in full, completed from reference TRBV2 and TRBJ2-2, reads EPEVTQTPSHQVTQMGQEVILRCVPISNHLYFYWYRQILGQKVEFLVSFYNNEISEKSEIFDDQFSVERPDGSNFTLKIRSTKLEDSAMYFCASRWGGELFFGEGSRLTVL.

The chain is built from TRBV6-4 and TRBJ2-3; weak D call: TRBD2 (5 bases). Germline assignment: CDR1 MRHNA and CDR2 SNTAGT. Trimming left V 10 bases short and J 4 bases short, with 12 bases between. The CDR3 has 12 residues. In DNA, the CDR3 is TGTGCCACCCGGGATGGCCCAGATACGCAGTATTTT. Translated, it gives CATRDGPDTQYF.

This chain uses TRBV4-3 with TRBJ2-1; possible D gene TRBD2, 5 bases. Trimming removed 1 base from V and 6 bases from J, with 10 bases in between. The CDR3 runs 14 residues. CDR1 is LGHNA and CDR2 is YSLEER in the germline V gene. This CDR3 reads CASSQAGEGNEQFF. The CDR3 DNA reads as TGCGCCAGCAGCCAAGCCGGGGAAGGCAATGAGCAGTTCTTC.

Only one count was recorded for this clone. The V and J genes are TRBV7-9 and TRBJ2-1; 10 bases are shared with TRBD1. This CDR3 region has 14 residues. Losses at the gene ends were 7 bases for V and 6 bases for J; bases not matched to a gene: 6. Germline-derived CDR1 and CDR2 are SEHNR and FQNEAQ (reference sequence). This CDR3 reads CASNRDRGGNEQFF. The CDR3, as DNA: TGTGCCAGCAACCGGGACAGGGGAGGCAATGAGCAGTTCTTC.

The chain couples TRBV11-2 to TRBJ1-1; tentative D call: TRBD1 (5 bases). There are 12 residues in the CDR3. Per the germline V gene, CDR1 is SGHAT and CDR2 is FQNNGV. V was cut by 11 bases and J by 4 bases, with 14 bases left in between. CDR3 sequence (DNA): TGTGCCGACGAGTTGAGGGGCACTGAAGCTTTCTTT. Protein sequence: CADELRGTEAFF.

The CDR3: CASSAQGAMNTEAFF. The CDR3 coding sequence is TGTGCCAGCAGTGCGCAGGGGGCTATGAACACTGAAGCTTTCTTT. The chain couples TRBV2 to TRBJ1-1; 8 bases fit TRBD1. The ends lost 4 bases at V and 0 bases at J; junction bases unmatched: 4. Germline V gives CDR1 SNHLY, CDR2 FYNNEI. This CDR3 comprises 15 residues.

The chain uses TRBV4-3 and TRBJ2-1, with 14 bases aligning to TRBD2. Germline V lookup: CDR1 LGHNA, CDR2 YSLEER. This CDR3 has 17 amino acids. The ends lost 1 base at V and 2 bases at J; junction bases unmatched: 1. The CDR3 reads CASSQGTSGGPYNEQFF. The CDR3 region has the DNA TGCGCCAGCAGCCAAGGGACTAGCGGGGGGCCCTACAATGAGCAGTTCTTC.

Only a few counts were recorded for this clone. This chain uses TRBV19 with TRBJ2-1; either TRBD1 or TRBD2 may fit D (6 bases each). The germline CDR1 and CDR2 sequences are LNHDA and SQIVND (reference sequence). The CDR3 has 13 amino acids. V was pared by 1 base and J by 7 bases, with 8 bases between. CDR3 protein: CASSIGGGNEQFF. CDR3 nucleotides: TGTGCCAGTAGTATAGGAGGGGGGAATGAGCAGTTCTTC.

This rearrangement joins TRBV20-1 to TRBJ2-7; D not certain. Germline V gives CDR1 DFQATT, CDR2 SNEGSKA (reference sequence). CDR3 length: 11 amino acids. V lost 6 bases and J 0 bases, leaving 6 bases between the germline ends. CDR3 nucleotide sequence: TGCAGTGCCTCGGGCTCCTACGAGCAGTACTTC. Its protein product is CSASGSYEQYF.

The chain has TRBV6-5 and TRBJ1-2; D is perhaps TRBD1 (6 bases). The germline V gene encodes CDR1 MNHEY and CDR2 SVGAGI. The CDR3 spans 15 residues. Trimming cost V 4 bases and J 8 bases, with 20 bases left between them. This CDR3 is CASSSPPHRVEGYTF. The CDR3 DNA is TGTGCCAGCAGTTCCCCGCCCCACAGGGTAGAGGGCTACACCTTC.

The chain uses TRBV5-4 and TRBJ1-2; no definite D call. The germline V gene has CDR1 SGHNT and CDR2 YYREEE (reference sequence). Between the trimmed V and J ends, which lost 5 bases and 6 bases, there was a span of 20 bases. CDR3 size: 15 residues. As DNA, the CDR3 is TGTGCCAGCAGTGCTGATATATTGAGTCCCAATGGCTACACCTTC. It codes for CASSADILSPNGYTF.

A single count supports this clone. This chain uses TRBV29-1 with TRBJ2-5, with 7 bases lining up with TRBD2. Germline values: CDR1 SQVTM, CDR2 ANQGSEA. V trimming: 5 bases; J trimming: 2 bases; junction bases outside the gene matches: 5. The CDR3 length is 13 residues. Here the CDR3 reads CSVRPGGQETQYF. DNA of the CDR3: TGCAGCGTTCGGCCGGGGGGACAAGAGACCCAGTACTTC.

The rearrangement joins TRBV2 to TRBJ1-2; tentatively, D is TRBD1 (6 bases). This CDR3 has 16 amino acids. The V end lost 6 bases, the J end lost 8 bases, and 25 bases lay between the germline ends. Germline CDR1 SNHLY, CDR2 FYNNEI. The CDR3 DNA follows: TGTGCCAGCAGGGACGGACAGAATCCATCTATGGTAGGCTACACCTTC. Protein: CASRDGQNPSMVGYTF.

This clone occurred once. The J gene is TRBJ2-3, the V gene TRBV9, with D tentatively TRBD1 (6 bases). V lost 4 bases to trimming and J lost 6 bases, with 12 bases between them. This CDR3 has 13 amino acids. Germline CDR1 SGDLS, CDR2 YYNGEE. The CDR3 protein is CASSPRQEDTQYF. The CDR3 DNA reads as TGTGCCAGCAGCCCCCGACAGGAGGATACGCAGTATTTT. Full variable domain (remainder filled in from reference TRBV9 and TRBJ2-3): DSGVTQTPKHLITATGQRVTLRCSPRSGDLSVYWYQQSLDQGLQFLIQYYNGEERAKGNILERFSAQQFPDLHSELNLSSLELGDSALYFCASSPRQEDTQYFGPGTRLTVL.

The genes are TRBV4-1 and TRBJ1-1; possibly TRBD1 for D (6 bases). V lost 0 bases to trimming and J lost 0 bases, with 14 bases between them. The CDR3 extends over 17 amino acids. Germline values: CDR1 MGHRA, CDR2 YSYEKL. The CDR3 nucleotides read TGCGCCAGCAGCCAAGATGGGACATCGAAATTGAACACTGAAGCTTTCTTT. As protein: CASSQDGTSKLNTEAFF.

The rearrangement joins TRBV15 to TRBJ2-5; 7 nucleotides match TRBD1. Germline CDR1 reads LNHNV; CDR2 reads YYDKDF (reference sequence). With V trimmed by 8 bases and J by 2 bases, 5 bases remained unmatched. CDR3 size: 13 residues. The CDR3 spells CATQGQLQETQYF. The CDR3 bases are TGTGCCACCCAGGGACAGTTACAAGAGACCCAGTACTTC.

The chain recombines TRBV6-6 with TRBJ2-3, with D possibly being TRBD2 (5 bases). The V and J ends lost 11 bases and 0 bases respectively, with 15 bases between them. The V gene's germline CDR1 is MNHNY and CDR2 SVGAGI (reference sequence). The CDR3 length is 14 residues. Here the CDR3 reads CAAQMEVSTDTQYF. Here the CDR3 DNA reads TGTGCCGCCCAGATGGAGGTTAGCACAGATACGCAGTATTTT.

This clone is a singleton in its sample. V gene TRBV18 combines with J gene TRBJ2-7; D call uncertain. Per germline, CDR1 KGHSH and CDR2 LQKENI. V shed 4 bases and J shed 4 bases, with 11 bases lying between them. This CDR3 contains 13 residues. Here the CDR3 DNA reads TGTGCCAGCTCACTCCGCGGCTTGTACGAGCAGTACTTC. Amino acid sequence: CASSLRGLYEQYF.

V usage is TRBV6-6 and J usage is TRBJ1-1, with a tentative D call TRBD1 (5 bases). Germline CDR1 MNHNY, CDR2 SVGAGI (reference sequence). Trimming removed 8 bases at V and 1 base at J, with 14 bases between. This CDR3 region has 14 residues. The CDR3 is CASCQHGQNTEAFF. CDR3 in DNA: TGTGCCAGCTGCCAACACGGACAGAACACTGAAGCTTTCTTT.

The chain has TRBV30 and TRBJ1-2; 7 bases fit TRBD1. This CDR3 is 14 amino acids long. J was trimmed by 2 bases and V by 4 bases; bases with no gene match: 7. Germline CDR1 GTSNPN, CDR2 SVGIG (reference sequence). CDR3 sequence (DNA): TGTGCCTGGAAGGGACAGCCCCAAAACTATGGCTACACCTTC. Its protein product is CAWKGQPQNYGYTF. The entire variable domain, with the rest obtained from reference TRBV30 and TRBJ1-2, is as follows: SQTIHQWPATLVQPVGSPLSLECTVEGTSNPNLYWYRQAAGRGLQLLFYSVGIGQISSEVPQNLSASRPQDRQFILSSKKLLLSDSGFYLCAWKGQPQNYGYTFGSGTRLTVV.

V and J are TRBV6-6 and TRBJ1-5; D is ambiguous. The V end lost 2 bases, the J end lost 6 bases, and 11 bases lay between the germline ends. This CDR3 has 14 amino acids. Germline lookup yields CDR1 MNHNY and CDR2 SVGAGI (reference sequence). The CDR3 DNA reads TGTGCCAGCAGTTACGGCAGAAAGTCTCAGCCCCAGCATTTT. Translation gives CASSYGRKSQPQHF.

The chain uses TRBV30 and TRBJ1-5; D may be TRBD1 (5 bases). V lost 1 base, J lost 1 base, and 8 bases lay in between. The CDR3 is 14 residues long. Germline CDR1 is GTSNPN and CDR2 is SVGIG (reference sequence). CDR3: CAWSERGSNQPQHF. In DNA form, the CDR3 reads TGTGCCTGGAGTGAAAGGGGCAGCAATCAGCCCCAGCATTTT.

The V call is TRBV18, the J call TRBJ1-2; unclear D gene. From germline, CDR1 is KGHSH and CDR2 LQKENI. Trimming removed 0 bases at V and 4 bases at J, with 9 bases between. This CDR3 has 14 amino acids. The CDR3, as DNA: TGTGCCAGCTCACCACCTACAGTCCTCTATGGCTACACCTTC. Residues: CASSPPTVLYGYTF.

The chain employs TRBV11-1 and TRBJ2-6, with D maybe TRBD1 (6 bases). V gave up 4 bases and J gave up 2 bases, with 12 bases separating them. This CDR3 is built from 16 residues. Germline V gene lookup returns CDR1 SGHAT and CDR2 FQDESV (reference sequence). CDR3 sequence: CASSSPGVAGANVLTF. CDR3 DNA sequence: TGTGCCAGCAGCTCACCAGGGGTAGCTGGGGCCAACGTCCTGACTTTC.

The CDR3 is CAGNYNGELFF. DNA for the CDR3: TGTGCCGGAAACTACAACGGGGAGCTGTTTTTT. V usage is TRBV30 and J usage is TRBJ2-2, with D unclear. Trimming left V 8 bases short and J 7 bases short, with 11 bases between. Germline values: CDR1 GTSNPN, CDR2 SVGIG (reference sequence). This CDR3 comprises 11 residues.

This chain links TRBV2 with TRBJ2-7; the match to TRBD2 covers 9 bases. This CDR3 has 14 amino acids. Looked up from germline, CDR1 is SNHLY and CDR2 is FYNNEI. V was clipped by 6 bases and J by 5 bases; unmatched bases: 8. The chain's CDR3 is CASRDYGTSHEQYF. CDR3 nucleotide sequence: TGTGCCAGCAGGGACTATGGGACTAGCCACGAGCAGTACTTC. Variable domain in full (rest from reference TRBV2 and TRBJ2-7): EPEVTQTPSHQVTQMGQEVILRCVPISNHLYFYWYRQILGQKVEFLVSFYNNEISEKSEIFDDQFSVERPDGSNFTLKIRSTKLEDSAMYFCASRDYGTSHEQYFGPGTRLTVT.